Below are 15 T cell receptor beta chains sequenced from a single sample in a study of siplizumab effects on memory and regulatory T cells. Data came from immunoSEQ multiplex PCR; TCRdb stores just in-frame clones and leaves some out. Of about 100,000 clones listed, over 90% are singletons. The sequencing input was non-Treg CD4+ T cells sorted from blood. Every receptor here comes from a human donor in good health.

The CDR3 sequence: CASGEDYSYNEQFF. CDR3 DNA sequence: TGTGCCAGCGGGGAGGACTACTCCTACAATGAGCAGTTCTTC. The J gene is TRBJ2-1, the V gene TRBV6-1; D possibly corresponds to TRBD2 (6 bases). This CDR3 comprises 14 residues. CDR1 and CDR2 from the germline V gene are MNHNS and SASEGT. Trimming removed 8 bases from V and 0 bases from J, with 11 bases in between.

The CDR3 DNA is TGCGCCAGCAGCCCGTCCGGGCACCAAGAGACCCAGTACTTC. It is translated as CASSPSGHQETQYF. The chain couples TRBV5-1 to TRBJ2-5; D is ambiguous. From germline, CDR1 is SGHRS and CDR2 YFSETQ. Between the trimmed V and J ends, which lost 4 bases and 0 bases, there was a span of 10 bases. The CDR3 runs 14 residues. Full variable domain (outside the CDR3, taken from reference TRBV5-1 and TRBJ2-5): KAGVTQTPRYLIKTRGQQVTLSCSPISGHRSVSWYQQTPGQGLQFLFEYFSETQRNKGNFPGRFSGRQFSNSRSEMNVSTLELGDSALYLCASSPSGHQETQYFGPGTRLLVL.

CDR3 region: CASSYDRGLTQYF. DNA for the CDR3: TGTGCCAGCAGTTACGACAGGGGATTAACTCAGTACTTC. The J gene is TRBJ2-5, the V gene TRBV6-5, with 8 bases identical to TRBD1. V shed 2 bases, J shed 11 bases, and the junction held 7 bases outside the gene matches. CDR3 length: 13 amino acids. The germline CDR1 and CDR2 sequences are MNHEY and SVGAGI.

The gene calls are TRBV9 and TRBJ2-5; D may be TRBD1 or TRBD2 (5 bases each). The V gene's germline CDR1 is SGDLS and CDR2 YYNGEE. This CDR3 region has 15 residues. V gave up 0 bases and J gave up 5 bases, with 14 bases separating them. In nucleotides, the CDR3 is TGTGCCAGCAGCGTAGACACAGGAGGTATGGAGACCCAGTACTTC. Amino acid sequence: CASSVDTGGMETQYF.

The chain employs TRBV19 and TRBJ2-7; TRBD1 matches at 9 bases. This CDR3 spans 15 amino acids. V shed 5 bases, J shed 6 bases, and the junction held 11 bases outside the gene matches. CDR1 LNHDA and CDR2 SQIVND come from the germline V gene (reference sequence). The CDR3 DNA is TGTGCCAGTAGTGCCTCCGGGACAGGGTCGGGCGAGCAGTACTTC. Its protein is CASSASGTGSGEQYF.

The CDR3 DNA reads as TGTGCCAGCAGCGGTGACTCCTACGAGCAGTACTTC. This codes for CASSGDSYEQYF. V and J are TRBV2 and TRBJ2-7, with no clear D. Germline V lookup: CDR1 SNHLY, CDR2 FYNNEI. The CDR3 consists of 12 residues. V was shortened by 6 bases and J by 0 bases, with 6 bases between the two germline ends.

This clone has only one observation. This chain joins TRBV2 and TRBJ2-1; 9 bases match TRBD1. The CDR3 covers 15 residues. With V trimmed by 7 bases and J by 3 bases, 7 bases remained unmatched. Per germline, CDR1 SNHLY and CDR2 FYNNEI. As DNA, the CDR3 is TGTGCCAGCAAGACATGGGGACAGGGCTACAATGAGCAGTTCTTC. Translating gives CASKTWGQGYNEQFF.

CDR3 sequence: CASSSPHRIQGRNTEAFF. In nucleotides, the CDR3 is TGTGCCAGCAGCTCACCCCACCGTATACAGGGGAGGAACACTGAAGCTTTCTTT. This chain connects TRBV11-1 to TRBJ1-1; TRBD1 matches 7 bases. Trimming at V came to 4 bases and at J to 1 base, leaving 15 bases not matched to a gene. This CDR3 region has 18 residues. Germline CDR1 and CDR2: SGHAT and FQDESV (reference sequence).

The V call is TRBV7-6, the J call TRBJ2-2; TRBD2 agrees at 8 bases. The CDR3 is 16 residues long. Germline V CDR1 and CDR2: SGHVS, FNYEAQ. V shed 4 bases and J 6 bases; nucleotides not matched to a gene: 10. The CDR3 coding sequence is TGTGCCAGCAGCTCCCAGCCAGCGGGAGCGTCCGGGGAGCTGTTTTTT. Translated, it gives CASSSQPAGASGELFF.

This clone has a single count. The CDR3 nucleotides are TGTGCCAGCACAGGGTCCCCAGGAAACACCATATATTTT. Translated: CASTGSPGNTIYF. V is TRBV28 and J is TRBJ1-3, with a possible D match to TRBD1 (5 bases). The CDR3 sequence is 13 residues long. Trimming pared 7 bases from V and 4 bases from J, leaving 11 bases between. Germline V gene lookup returns CDR1 MDHEN and CDR2 SYDVKM.

The rearrangement joins TRBV19 to TRBJ2-3; 10 bases line up with TRBD2. With 0 bases clipped from V and 4 bases from J, the junction kept 7 bases outside the gene matches. Germline CDR1 reads LNHDA; CDR2 reads SQIVND (reference sequence). The CDR3 is made up of 17 amino acids. The CDR3 region has the DNA TGTGCCAGTAGTATAGAGACTCTAGCGGGAGCCCCAGATACGCAGTATTTT. It encodes CASSIETLAGAPDTQYF.

This rearrangement joins TRBV27 to TRBJ1-5; D remains unclear. Between the trimmed V and J ends, which lost 0 bases and 9 bases, there was a span of 12 bases. Germline V gene sequence: CDR1 MNHEY, CDR2 SMNVEV (reference sequence). The CDR3 is 14 amino acids. The CDR3 DNA is TGTGCCAGCAGTTTATCGACACAGTCTCCGCCCCAGCATTTT. Translating gives CASSLSTQSPPQHF.

The chain links TRBV11-2 to TRBJ1-1, with 7 nucleotides matching TRBD1. The CDR3 has 14 residues. V shed 6 bases, J shed 5 bases, and the junction held 9 bases outside the gene matches. Germline V gene data show CDR1 as SGHAT and CDR2 as FQNNGV. CDR3 sequence: CASSSTGASTEAFF. The CDR3 nucleotides are TGTGCCAGCAGTTCAACAGGGGCGAGTACTGAAGCTTTCTTT. Full variable domain (outside the CDR3, taken from reference TRBV11-2 and TRBJ1-1): EAGVAQSPRYKIIEKRQSVAFWCNPISGHATLYWYQQILGQGPKLLIQFQNNGVVDDSQLPKDRFSAERLKGVDSTLKIQPAKLEDSAVYLCASSSTGASTEAFFGQGTRLTVV.

The V call is TRBV7-8, the J call TRBJ2-7, with 7 nucleotides matching TRBD1. This CDR3 has 16 residues. V was pared by 1 base and J by 3 bases, with 9 bases of the junction left unmatched. Germline V gene data show CDR1 as SGHVS and CDR2 as FQNEAQ. CDR3 sequence: CASSLVWEQGSYEQYF. CDR3 DNA: TGTGCCAGCAGCTTAGTGTGGGAACAGGGGAGCTACGAGCAGTACTTC. Together with reference TRBV7-8 and TRBJ2-7, the CDR3 gives the full variable domain: GAGVSQSPRYKVAKRGQDVALRCDPISGHVSLFWYQQALGQGPEFLTYFQNEAQLDKSGLPSDRFFAERPEGSVSTLKIQRTQQEDSAVYLCASSLVWEQGSYEQYFGPGTRLTVT.

The V call is TRBV11-2, the J call TRBJ2-2; possible D gene TRBD1, 6 bases. Trimming removed 2 bases from V and 9 bases from J, with 16 bases in between. CDR1 is SGHAT, CDR2 FQNNGV, per germline. The CDR3 totals 15 residues. CDR3 nucleotide sequence: TGTGCCAGCAGCTTATTTTCAGGGGACGGCCGGGAGCTGTTTTTT. This sequence encodes CASSLFSGDGRELFF.